This is a list of T cell receptor beta chains from one sample in a study of blood T cells in healthy people across ages. One entry per CDR3 protein, called by TCRdb with MiXCR from the 5' RACE reads. The sample includes about 800,000 distinct CDR3 sequences, 58% seen only once; the top ten take about 20%. The material sequenced was blood. The receptor set was obtained from a man younger than 40 in good health. The CDR3 runs from the conserved cysteine through the conserved F or W. D genes are given only for firm matches. Part of the rows lack a size; the others show once, few, many or a class for expanded clones.

D gene,clone size,J gene,V gene,CDR3 protein,CDR3 DNA
.,once,TRBJ2-1,TRBV20-1,CSASSRQGSYNEQFF,TGCAGTGCTAGTAGCAGGCAGGGGTCCTACAATGAGCAGTTCTTC
.,.,TRBJ1-6,TRBV6-5,CASSRGGAASNSPLHF,TGTGCCAGCAGCCGCGGGGGGGCGGCGAGTAATTCACCCCTCCACTTT
.,few,TRBJ2-1,TRBV7-6,CASSVNNNEQFF,TGTGCCAGCAGCGTGAATAACAATGAGCAGTTCTTC
.,.,TRBJ2-7,TRBV5-1,CASSHGMGHEQYF,TGCGCCAGCAGCCACGGGATGGGCCACGAGCAGTACTTC
TRBD1,.,TRBJ1-2,TRBV7-2,CASSFAGGSNGGYTF,TGTGCCAGCAGCTTCGCAGGGGGCTCAAATGGAGGCTACACCTTC
TRBD2,.,TRBJ2-5,TRBV6-2/TRBV6-3,CASSYGRLAGREEETQYF,TGTGCCAGCAGTTACGGGCGTCTAGCGGGACGTGAAGAAGAGACCCAGTACTTC
.,.,TRBJ2-7,TRBV11-1,CASSGDLRSYEQYF,TGTGCCAGCAGCGGGGACCTGAGGTCCTACGAGCAGTACTTC
TRBD1,few,TRBJ2-7,TRBV9,CASSLRTGSSYEQYF,TGTGCCAGCAGCTTGCGGACAGGGAGTTCCTACGAGCAGTACTTC
TRBD1,once,TRBJ1-2,TRBV7-9,CASSVVGQAYGYTF,TGTGCCAGCAGCGTAGTAGGACAGGCTTATGGCTACACCTTC
TRBD2,.,TRBJ2-3,TRBV20-1,CSELLAGGPPDTQYF,TGCAGTGAACTATTAGCGGGGGGGCCACCAGATACGCAGTATTTT
TRBD1,.,TRBJ1-2,TRBV7-9,CASSLGQELRRGYTF,TGTGCCAGCAGCCTCGGACAGGAGCTTCGACGGGGCTACACCTTC
TRBD1,few,TRBJ1-2,TRBV9,CASRGTANYGYTF,TGTGCCAGCAGAGGGACAGCAAACTATGGCTACACCTTC
.,.,TRBJ2-3,TRBV5-8,CASSYGTWGTDTQYF,TGTGCCAGCAGCTATGGGACTTGGGGCACAGATACGCAGTATTTT
.,.,TRBJ2-3,TRBV6-2/TRBV6-3,CASSTPGRVDTQYF,TGTGCCAGCAGTACACCCGGACGGGTAGATACGCAGTATTTT
TRBD2,.,TRBJ2-5,TRBV10-3,CAIGTSVGETQYF,TGTGCCATCGGGACTAGCGTCGGGGAGACCCAGTACTTC
.,.,TRBJ2-5,TRBV9,CASSVPQETQYF,TGTGCCAGCAGCGTCCCCCAAGAGACCCAGTACTTC
.,.,TRBJ2-3,TRBV11-2,CASSPHGDTQYF,TGTGCCAGCAGCCCCCACGGGGATACGCAGTATTTT
TRBD2,.,TRBJ2-1,TRBV7-8,CASSQTGGLALNEQFF,TGTGCCAGCAGCCAAACCGGCGGACTAGCGCTCAATGAGCAGTTCTTC
TRBD2,.,TRBJ2-5,TRBV7-2,CASSVSGIVTQYF,TGTGCCAGCAGCGTGAGCGGGATTGTGACCCAGTACTTC
.,few,TRBJ1-2,TRBV5-1,CASSGAEEGYTF,TGCGCCAGCAGCGGGGCTGAAGAAGGCTACACCTTC
TRBD1,.,TRBJ1-1,TRBV7-9,CASSQGQGTLRAFF,TGTGCCAGCAGCCAGGGACAGGGGACTCTGCGGGCTTTCTTT
.,few,TRBJ2-7,TRBV6-2/TRBV6-3,CASNQGTEQYF,TGTGCCAGCAATCAGGGGACCGAGCAGTACTTC
.,.,TRBJ2-6,TRBV7-2,CASSLMGGGGANVLTF,TGTGCCAGCAGCTTAATGGGAGGCGGAGGGGCCAACGTCCTGACTTTC
.,.,TRBJ2-1,TRBV20-1,CSVKGPSSYNEQFF,TGCAGTGTCAAGGGTCCTAGCTCCTACAATGAGCAGTTCTTC
.,.,TRBJ2-7,TRBV7-8,CASSLGLVSHEQYF,TGTGCCAGCAGCTTAGGGTTAGTTAGCCACGAGCAGTACTTC
.,few,TRBJ1-2,TRBV29-1,CSAKSTGASLYGYTF,TGCAGCGCAAAATCAACGGGGGCCTCGCTCTATGGCTACACCTTC
.,.,TRBJ2-7,TRBV11-2,CASSLGPSRVYEQYF,TGTGCCAGCAGCCTAGGGCCAAGTAGGGTCTACGAGCAGTACTTC
.,once,TRBJ1-6,TRBV6-1,CASGGRARDNSPLHF,TGTGCCAGCGGGGGACGGGCCCGGGATAATTCACCCCTCCACTTT
.,.,TRBJ2-7,TRBV29-1,CSVEDQGKGGLEQYF,TGCAGCGTTGAAGATCAGGGGAAGGGGGGTTTGGAGCAGTACTTC
.,.,TRBJ2-1,TRBV20-1,CSARRGEQFF,TGCAGTGCCAGGAGGGGTGAGCAGTTCTTC
.,.,TRBJ2-7,TRBV21-1,CASSMGNRGTEQYF,TGTGCCAGCAGCATGGGTAACAGGGGAACCGAGCAGTACTTC